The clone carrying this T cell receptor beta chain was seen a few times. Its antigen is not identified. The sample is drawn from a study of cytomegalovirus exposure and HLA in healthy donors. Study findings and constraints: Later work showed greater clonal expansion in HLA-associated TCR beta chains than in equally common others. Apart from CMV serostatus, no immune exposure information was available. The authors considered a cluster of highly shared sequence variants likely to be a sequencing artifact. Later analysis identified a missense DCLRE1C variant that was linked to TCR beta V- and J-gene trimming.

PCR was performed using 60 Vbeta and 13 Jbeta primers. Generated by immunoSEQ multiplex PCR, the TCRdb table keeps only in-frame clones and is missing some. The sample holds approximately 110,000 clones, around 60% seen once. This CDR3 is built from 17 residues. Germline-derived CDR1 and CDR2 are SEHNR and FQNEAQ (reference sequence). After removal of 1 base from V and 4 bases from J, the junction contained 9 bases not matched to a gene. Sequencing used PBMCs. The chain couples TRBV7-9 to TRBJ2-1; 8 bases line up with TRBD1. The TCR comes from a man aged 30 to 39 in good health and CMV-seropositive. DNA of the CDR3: TGTGCCAGCAGCTTAGTAGCCGGGACAGGTGTTTACAATGAGCAGTTCTTC. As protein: CASSLVAGTGVYNEQFF.